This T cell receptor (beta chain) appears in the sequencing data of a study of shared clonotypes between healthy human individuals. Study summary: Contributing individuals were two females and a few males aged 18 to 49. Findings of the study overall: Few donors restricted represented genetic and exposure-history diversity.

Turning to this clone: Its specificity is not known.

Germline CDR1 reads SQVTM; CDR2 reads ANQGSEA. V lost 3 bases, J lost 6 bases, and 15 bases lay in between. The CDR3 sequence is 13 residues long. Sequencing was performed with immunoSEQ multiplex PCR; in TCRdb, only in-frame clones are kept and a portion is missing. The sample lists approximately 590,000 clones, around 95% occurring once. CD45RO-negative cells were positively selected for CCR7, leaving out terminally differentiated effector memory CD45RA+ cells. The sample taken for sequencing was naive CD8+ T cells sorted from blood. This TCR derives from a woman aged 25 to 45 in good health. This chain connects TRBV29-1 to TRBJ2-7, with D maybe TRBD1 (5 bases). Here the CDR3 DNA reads TGCAGCGTTGATCAGGGCAGGTTTGGCGAGCAGTACTTC. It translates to CSVDQGRFGEQYF.